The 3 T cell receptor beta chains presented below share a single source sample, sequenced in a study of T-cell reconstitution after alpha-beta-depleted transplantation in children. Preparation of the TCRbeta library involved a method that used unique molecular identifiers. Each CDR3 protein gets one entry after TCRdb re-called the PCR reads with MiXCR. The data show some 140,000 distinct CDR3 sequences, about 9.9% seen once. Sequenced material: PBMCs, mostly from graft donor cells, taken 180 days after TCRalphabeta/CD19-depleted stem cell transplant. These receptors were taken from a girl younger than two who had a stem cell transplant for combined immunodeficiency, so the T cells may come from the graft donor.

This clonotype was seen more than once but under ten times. The CDR3 is CAISPRDREVADTQYF. CDR3 nucleotide sequence: TGTGCCATCAGCCCCCGGGACAGGGAAGTGGCAGATACGCAGTATTTT. The V and J genes are TRBV10-3 and TRBJ2-3; 9 bases map to TRBD1. V lost 6 bases to trimming and J lost 4 bases; unmatched junction nucleotides: 11. CDR3 length: 16 amino acids. CDR1 ENHRY and CDR2 SYGVKD come from the germline V gene.

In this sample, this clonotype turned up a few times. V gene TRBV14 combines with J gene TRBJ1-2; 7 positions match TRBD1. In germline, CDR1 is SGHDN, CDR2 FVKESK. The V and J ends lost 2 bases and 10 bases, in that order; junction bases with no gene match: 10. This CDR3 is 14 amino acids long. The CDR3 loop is CASSQIKGARDYTF. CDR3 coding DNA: TGTGCCAGCAGCCAAATCAAGGGGGCGCGGGACTACACCTTC. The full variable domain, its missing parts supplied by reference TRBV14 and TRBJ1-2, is EAGVTQFPSHSVIEKGQTVTLRCDPISGHDNLYWYRRVMGKEIKFLLHFVKESKQDESGMPNNRFLAERTGGTYSTLKVQPAELEDSGVYFCASSQIKGARDYTFGSGTRLTVV.

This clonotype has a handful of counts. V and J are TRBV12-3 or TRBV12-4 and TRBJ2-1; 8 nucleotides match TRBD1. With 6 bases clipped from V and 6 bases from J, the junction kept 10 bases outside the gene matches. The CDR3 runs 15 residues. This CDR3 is CASRPGQGEGNEQFF. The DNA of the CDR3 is TGTGCCAGCAGACCCGGACAGGGTGAGGGCAATGAGCAGTTCTTC.